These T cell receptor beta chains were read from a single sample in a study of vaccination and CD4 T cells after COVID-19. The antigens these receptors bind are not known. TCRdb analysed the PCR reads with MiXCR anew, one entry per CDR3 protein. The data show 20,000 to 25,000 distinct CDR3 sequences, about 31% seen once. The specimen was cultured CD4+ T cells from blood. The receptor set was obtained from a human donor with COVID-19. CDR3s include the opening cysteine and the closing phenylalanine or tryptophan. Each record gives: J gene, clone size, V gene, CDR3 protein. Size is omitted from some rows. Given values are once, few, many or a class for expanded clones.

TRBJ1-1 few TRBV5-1 CASSPLGNTEAFF
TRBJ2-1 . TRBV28 CASSFGGQGSDEQFF
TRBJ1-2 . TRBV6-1 CASSERTPNYGYTF
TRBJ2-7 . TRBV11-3 CASSHGWQKGGEQYF
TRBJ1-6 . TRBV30 CAWRGAGGSPLHF
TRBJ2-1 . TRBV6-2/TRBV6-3 CASRGVFEQFF
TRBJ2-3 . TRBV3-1 CASGSMGGTDTQYF
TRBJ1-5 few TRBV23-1 CARHNPGVSNQPQHF
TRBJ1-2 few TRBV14 CASSQREVGGYTF
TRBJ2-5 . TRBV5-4 CASSPTGLETQYF
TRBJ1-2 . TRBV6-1 CASSETGGQTLLNYGYTF
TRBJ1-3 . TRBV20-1 CSARKGTGNTIYF
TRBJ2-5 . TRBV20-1 CSARNSETQYF
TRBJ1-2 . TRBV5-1 CASSLVQANYGYTF
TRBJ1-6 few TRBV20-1 CSARTGAGSPLHF
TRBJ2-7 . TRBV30 CAWSQGHPGDYEQYF
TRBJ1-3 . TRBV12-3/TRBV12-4 CASSFRGNTIYF
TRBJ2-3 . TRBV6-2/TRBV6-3 CASRGGGGGDTQYF
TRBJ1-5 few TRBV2 CASSSPGGVRQPQHF
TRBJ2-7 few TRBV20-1 CSAGSTGASYEQYF
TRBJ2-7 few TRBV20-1 CSASAATSHEQYF
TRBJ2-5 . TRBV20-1 CSAAQGSGGPETQYF
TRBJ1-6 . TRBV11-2 CASHKGAYNSPLHF
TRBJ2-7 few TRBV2 CASSEADTRSYEQYF
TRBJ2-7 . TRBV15 CATSRDPGYLNEQYF
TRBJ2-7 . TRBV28 CASSLSSGGVGYEQYF
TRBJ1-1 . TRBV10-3 CAISTTGPDTEAFF
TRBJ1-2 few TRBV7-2 CASSLIAGTYGYTF
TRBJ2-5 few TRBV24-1 CATSDSRVRPETQYF
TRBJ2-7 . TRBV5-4 CASSPLAGGNYEQYF
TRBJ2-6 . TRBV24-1 CATSAPQGSSGANVLTF
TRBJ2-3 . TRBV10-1 CASSESRGRAEGIDTQYF
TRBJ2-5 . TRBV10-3 CAISDSRVAQETQYF
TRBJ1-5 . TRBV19 CASSWGDRVNQPQHF
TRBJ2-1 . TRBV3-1 CASSQLNNEQFF
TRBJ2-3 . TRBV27 CASSKRIPTDTQYF
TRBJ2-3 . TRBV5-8 CASSLGVSTDTQYF
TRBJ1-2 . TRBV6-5 CASSYSRAGAYGYTF
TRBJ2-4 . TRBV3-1 CASSQGSQTFQYF